This T cell receptor beta chain was retrieved from a study of early T cells in non-severe SARS-CoV-2 infection. In germline, CDR1 is MNHEY, CDR2 SVGAGI. The CDR3 runs to 18 residues. The ends lost 5 bases at V and 10 bases at J; junction bases unmatched: 18. TCRdb independently ran MiXCR on the 5' RACE reads; one entry per CDR3 protein. The table lists tens of thousands of distinct CDR3 sequences, 15% of them singletons, with around 5.8% in the top ten. The rearrangement joins TRBV6-5 to TRBJ2-1; TRBD2 agrees at 12 bases. The sequence was collected from an adult who was a healthcare worker with PCR-confirmed SARS-CoV-2 infection or an uninfected control (not recorded which). Sequencing input: whole blood. The CDR3 region has the DNA TGTGCCAGCAGTCGTACGGGCTTGAGGCTAGCGGGAGGGGGAGAGCAGTTCTTC. This sequence encodes CASSRTGLRLAGGGEQFF.